This T cell receptor (beta chain) stems from a study of blood T cell repertoires in COVID-19. The wider study: Specimens from acute and convalescent COVID-19 originated in the United States, Italy and Spain. PBMCs, B-cell-depleted T cells, or T cells provided the cDNA or gDNA that made up the material.

Original processing methods: Amplification from reference gene primers served as the basis for estimated nucleated cell counts. Clones were read by immunoSEQ multiplex PCR, and TCRdb kept only the in-frame ones, dropping some. The DNA was the basis for D and trimming; V, J and clone size are from that table. The sample holds over 80,000 clones, more than 75% seen once. The sample was peripheral blood. This sequence was found in a human donor in a cohort sampled during active COVID-19.

CDR3 in DNA: TGTGCCAGTAGTGGACAGGTGAACACTGAAGCTTTCTTT. As protein: CASSGQVNTEAFF. V gene TRBV19 combines with J gene TRBJ1-1, with 7 positions matching TRBD1. V lost 5 bases and J lost 0; bases outside the gene matches: 0. Per the germline V gene, CDR1 is LNHDA and CDR2 is SQIVND (reference sequence). The CDR3 extends over 13 amino acids.